This paragraph covers one T cell receptor (beta chain) sequence. This sample was included in a study of cytomegalovirus exposure and HLA in healthy donors. Researchers ran the PCR with 60 Vbeta and 13 Jbeta primers. The data were produced by immunoSEQ multiplex PCR, yet TCRdb's version contains in-frame clones alone and is incomplete. This sample has 150,000 to 200,000 clones, with approximately 80% found just once. Sequenced sample: PBMCs. The receptor's source is a man in his forties or fifties in good health and CMV-seropositive.

CDR3 DNA: TGTGCCAGTAGTATCGGGCATGGGAGCTCCTACGAGCAGTACTTC. This translates into CASSIGHGSSYEQYF. The gene calls are TRBV19 and TRBJ2-7; D is perhaps TRBD2 (5 bases). The germline V gene encodes CDR1 LNHDA and CDR2 SQIVND (reference sequence). The CDR3 consists of 15 residues. V lost 3 bases to trimming and J lost 0 bases, with 12 bases between them.